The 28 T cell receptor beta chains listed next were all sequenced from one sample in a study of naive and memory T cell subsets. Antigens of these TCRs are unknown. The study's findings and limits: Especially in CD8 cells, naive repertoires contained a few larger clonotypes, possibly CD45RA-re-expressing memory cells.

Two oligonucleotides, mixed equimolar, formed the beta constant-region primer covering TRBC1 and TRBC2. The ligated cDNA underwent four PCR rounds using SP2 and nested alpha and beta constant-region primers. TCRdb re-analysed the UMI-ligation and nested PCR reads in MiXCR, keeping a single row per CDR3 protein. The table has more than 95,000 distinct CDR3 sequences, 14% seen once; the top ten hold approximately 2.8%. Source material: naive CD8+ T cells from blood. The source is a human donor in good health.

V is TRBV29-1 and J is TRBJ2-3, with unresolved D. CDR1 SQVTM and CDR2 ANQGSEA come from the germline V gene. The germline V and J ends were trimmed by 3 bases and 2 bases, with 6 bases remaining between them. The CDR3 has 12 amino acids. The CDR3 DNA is TGCAGCGTTGAGCCCCACACAGATACGCAGTATTTT. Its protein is CSVEPHTDTQYF.

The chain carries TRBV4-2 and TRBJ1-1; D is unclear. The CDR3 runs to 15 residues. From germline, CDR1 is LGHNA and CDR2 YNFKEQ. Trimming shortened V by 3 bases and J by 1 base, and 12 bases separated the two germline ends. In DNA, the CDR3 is TGTGCCAGCAGCCAGGAGACGGGCGGGAACACTGAAGCTTTCTTT. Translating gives CASSQETGGNTEAFF.

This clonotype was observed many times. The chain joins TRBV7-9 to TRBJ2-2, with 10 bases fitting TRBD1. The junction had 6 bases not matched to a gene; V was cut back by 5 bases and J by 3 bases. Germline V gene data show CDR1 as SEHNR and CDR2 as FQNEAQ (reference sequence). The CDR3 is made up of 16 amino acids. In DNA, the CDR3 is TGTGCCAGCAGCCGCGAAGGGACAGGGGACACCGGGGAGCTGTTTTTT. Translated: CASSREGTGDTGELFF.

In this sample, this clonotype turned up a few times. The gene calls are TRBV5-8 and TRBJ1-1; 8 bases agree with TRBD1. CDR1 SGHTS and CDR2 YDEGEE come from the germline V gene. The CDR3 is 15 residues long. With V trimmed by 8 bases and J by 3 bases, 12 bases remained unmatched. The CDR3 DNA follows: TGTGCCAGGAAATACTCGGACAGGGTGGACACTGAAGCTTTCTTT. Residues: CARKYSDRVDTEAFF.

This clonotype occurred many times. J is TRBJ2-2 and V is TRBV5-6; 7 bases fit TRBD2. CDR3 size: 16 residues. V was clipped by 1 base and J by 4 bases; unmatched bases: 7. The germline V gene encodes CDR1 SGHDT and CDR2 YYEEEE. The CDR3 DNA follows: TGTGCCAGCAGCTTGTGGGAGCGGGGAATCACCGGGGAGCTGTTTTTT. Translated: CASSLWERGITGELFF. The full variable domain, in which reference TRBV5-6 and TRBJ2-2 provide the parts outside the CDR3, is DAGVTQSPTHLIKTRGQQVTLRCSPKSGHDTVSWYQQALGQGPQFIFQYYEEEERQRGNFPDRFSGHQFPNYSSELNVNALLLGDSALYLCASSLWERGITGELFFGEGSRLTVL.

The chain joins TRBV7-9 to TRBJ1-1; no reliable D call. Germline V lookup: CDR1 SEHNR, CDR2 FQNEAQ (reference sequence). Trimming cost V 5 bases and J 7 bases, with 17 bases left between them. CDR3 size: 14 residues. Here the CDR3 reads CASSPPPGMNEAFF. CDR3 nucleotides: TGTGCCAGCAGCCCTCCCCCGGGGATGAATGAAGCTTTCTTT.

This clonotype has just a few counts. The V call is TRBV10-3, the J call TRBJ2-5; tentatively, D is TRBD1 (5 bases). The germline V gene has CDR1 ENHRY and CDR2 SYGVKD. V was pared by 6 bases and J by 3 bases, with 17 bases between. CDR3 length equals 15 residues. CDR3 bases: TGTGCCATCAGCGCGACAGAGAGTCTAAAAGAGACCCAGTACTTC. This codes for CAISATESLKETQYF.

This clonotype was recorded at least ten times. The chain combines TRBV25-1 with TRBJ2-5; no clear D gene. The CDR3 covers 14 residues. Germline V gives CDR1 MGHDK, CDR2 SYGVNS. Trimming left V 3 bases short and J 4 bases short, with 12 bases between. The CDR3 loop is CASSEQERTETQYF. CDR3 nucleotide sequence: TGTGCCAGCAGTGAGCAAGAGCGAACAGAGACCCAGTACTTC. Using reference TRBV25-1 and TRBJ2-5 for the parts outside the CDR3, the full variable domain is EADIYQTPRYLVIGTGKKITLECSQTMGHDKMYWYQQDPGMELHLIHYSYGVNSTEKGDLSSESTVSRIRTEHFPLTLESARPSHTSQYLCASSEQERTETQYFGPGTRLLVL.

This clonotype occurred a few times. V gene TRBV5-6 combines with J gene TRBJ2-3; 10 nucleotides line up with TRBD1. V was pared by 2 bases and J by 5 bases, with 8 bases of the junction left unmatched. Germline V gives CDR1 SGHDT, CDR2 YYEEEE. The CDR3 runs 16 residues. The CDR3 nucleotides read TGTGCCAGCAGCTTAGGGACAGGGGATCTTGGAGATACGCAGTATTTT. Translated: CASSLGTGDLGDTQYF. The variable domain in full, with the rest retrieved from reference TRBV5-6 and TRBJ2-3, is DAGVTQSPTHLIKTRGQQVTLRCSPKSGHDTVSWYQQALGQGPQFIFQYYEEEERQRGNFPDRFSGHQFPNYSSELNVNALLLGDSALYLCASSLGTGDLGDTQYFGPGTRLTVL.

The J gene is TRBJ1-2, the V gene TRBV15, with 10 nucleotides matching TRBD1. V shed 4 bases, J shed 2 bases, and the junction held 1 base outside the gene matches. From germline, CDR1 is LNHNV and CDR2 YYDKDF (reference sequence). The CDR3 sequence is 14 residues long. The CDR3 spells CATSKDRGNYGYTF. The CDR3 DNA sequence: TGTGCCACCAGCAAGGACAGGGGGAACTATGGCTACACCTTC.

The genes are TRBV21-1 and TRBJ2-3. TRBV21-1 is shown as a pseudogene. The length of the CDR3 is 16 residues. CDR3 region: CASSKVDFPTTDTQYF. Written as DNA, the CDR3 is TGTGCCAGCAGCAAAGTTGACTTCCCTACTACAGATACGCAGTATTTT.

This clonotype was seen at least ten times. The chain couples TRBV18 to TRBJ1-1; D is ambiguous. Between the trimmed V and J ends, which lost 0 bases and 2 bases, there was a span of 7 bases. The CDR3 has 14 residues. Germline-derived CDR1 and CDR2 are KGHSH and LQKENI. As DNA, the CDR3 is TGTGCCAGCTCACCACCGAACCGAAACACTGAAGCTTTCTTT. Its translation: CASSPPNRNTEAFF.

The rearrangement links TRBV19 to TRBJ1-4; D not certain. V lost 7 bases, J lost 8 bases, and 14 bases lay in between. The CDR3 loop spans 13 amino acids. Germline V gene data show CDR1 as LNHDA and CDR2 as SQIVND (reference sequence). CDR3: CASNPRTGEKLFF. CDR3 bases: TGTGCCAGTAATCCGAGGACGGGCGAAAAACTGTTTTTT. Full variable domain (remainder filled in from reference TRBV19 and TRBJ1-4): DGGITQSPKYLFRKEGQNVTLSCEQNLNHDAMYWYRQDPGQGLRLIYYSQIVNDFQKGDIAEGYSVSREKKESFPLTVTSAQKNPTAFYLCASNPRTGEKLFFGSGTQLSVL.

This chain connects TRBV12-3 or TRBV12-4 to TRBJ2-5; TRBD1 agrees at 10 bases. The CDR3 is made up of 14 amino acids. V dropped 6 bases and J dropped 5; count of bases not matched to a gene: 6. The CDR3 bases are TGTGCCAGCAGCCAGACAGGGGGCGGGGAGACCCAGTACTTC. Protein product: CASSQTGGGETQYF.

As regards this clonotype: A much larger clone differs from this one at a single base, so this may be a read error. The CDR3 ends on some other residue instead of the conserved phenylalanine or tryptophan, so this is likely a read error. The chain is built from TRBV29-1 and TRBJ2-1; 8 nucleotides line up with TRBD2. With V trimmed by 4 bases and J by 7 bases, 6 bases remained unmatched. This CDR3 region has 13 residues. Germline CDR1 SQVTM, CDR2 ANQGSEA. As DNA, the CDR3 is TGCAGCGTTGCCTCCGGGACTAGTAATGAGCAGTTCTTA. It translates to CSVASGTSNEQFL.

CDR3 in amino acids: CASSQDTRGGQPQHF. In DNA form, the CDR3 reads TGCGCCAGCAGCCAAGATACCCGCGGGGGGCAGCCCCAGCATTTT. J is TRBJ1-5 and V is TRBV4-3; tentatively, D is TRBD1 (5 bases). The CDR3 has 15 residues. CDR1 and CDR2 (germline): LGHNA, YSLEER. Trimming cost V 0 bases and J 7 bases, with 13 bases left between them.

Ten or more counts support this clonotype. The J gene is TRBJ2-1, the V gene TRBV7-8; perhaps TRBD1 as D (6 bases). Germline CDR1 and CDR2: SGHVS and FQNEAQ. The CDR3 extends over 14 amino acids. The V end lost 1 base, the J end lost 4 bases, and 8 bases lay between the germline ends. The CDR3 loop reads CASSLGGQYNEQFF. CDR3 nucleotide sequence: TGTGCCAGCAGCTTAGGGGGACAATACAATGAGCAGTTCTTC.

CDR3 sequence (DNA): TGTGCCAGCATGGCGAGGATGTCGGCCGGGGAGCTGTTTTTT. Protein sequence: CASMARMSAGELFF. V gene TRBV2 combines with J gene TRBJ2-2; D not resolved. The CDR3 sequence is 14 residues long. Trimming removed 7 bases from V and 6 bases from J, with 15 bases in between. Germline V gene lookup returns CDR1 SNHLY and CDR2 FYNNEI.

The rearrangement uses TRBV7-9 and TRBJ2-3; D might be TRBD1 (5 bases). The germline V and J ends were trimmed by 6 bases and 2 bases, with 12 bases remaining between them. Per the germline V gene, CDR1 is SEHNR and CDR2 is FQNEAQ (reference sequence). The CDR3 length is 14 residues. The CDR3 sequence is CASSWQGLTDTQYF. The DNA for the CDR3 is TGTGCCAGCAGTTGGCAGGGCCTCACAGATACGCAGTATTTT.

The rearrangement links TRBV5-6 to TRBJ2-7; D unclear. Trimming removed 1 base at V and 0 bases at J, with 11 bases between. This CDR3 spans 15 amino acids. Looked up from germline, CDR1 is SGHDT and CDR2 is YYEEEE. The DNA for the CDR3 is TGTGCCAGCAGCTTGCTTTCAGCTATCTCCTACGAGCAGTACTTC. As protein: CASSLLSAISYEQYF.

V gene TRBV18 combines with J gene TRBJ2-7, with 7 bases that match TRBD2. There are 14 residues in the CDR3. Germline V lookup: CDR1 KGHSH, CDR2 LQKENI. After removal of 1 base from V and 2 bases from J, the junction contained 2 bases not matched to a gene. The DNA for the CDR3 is TGTGCCAGCTCACCACTTGGGAGGGCCTACGAGCAGTACTTC. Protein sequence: CASSPLGRAYEQYF.

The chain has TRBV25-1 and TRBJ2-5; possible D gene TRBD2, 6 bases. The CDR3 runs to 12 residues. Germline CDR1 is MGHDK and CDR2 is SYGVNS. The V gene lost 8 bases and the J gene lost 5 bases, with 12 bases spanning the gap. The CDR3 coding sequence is TGTGCCAGCGTGGCGGGACCGGAGACCCAGTACTTC. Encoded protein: CASVAGPETQYF.

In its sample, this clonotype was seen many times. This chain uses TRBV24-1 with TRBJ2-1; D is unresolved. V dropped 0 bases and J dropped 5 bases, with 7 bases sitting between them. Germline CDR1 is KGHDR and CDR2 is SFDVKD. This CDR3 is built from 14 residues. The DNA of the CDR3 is TGTGCCACCAGTGATTTGATACAGAACAATGAGCAGTTCTTC. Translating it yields CATSDLIQNNEQFF.

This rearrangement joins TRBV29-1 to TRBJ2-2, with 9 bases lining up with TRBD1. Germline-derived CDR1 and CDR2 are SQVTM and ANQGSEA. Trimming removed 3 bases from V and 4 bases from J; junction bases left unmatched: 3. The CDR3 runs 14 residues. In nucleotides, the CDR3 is TGCAGCGTTGAGACGGGACAGGGCACCGGGGAGCTGTTTTTT. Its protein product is CSVETGQGTGELFF.

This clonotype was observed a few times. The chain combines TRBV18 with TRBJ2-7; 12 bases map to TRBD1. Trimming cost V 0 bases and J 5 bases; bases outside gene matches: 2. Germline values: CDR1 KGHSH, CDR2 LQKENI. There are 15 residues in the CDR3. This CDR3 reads CASSPPGQGAHEQYF. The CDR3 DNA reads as TGTGCCAGCTCACCACCGGGACAGGGGGCCCACGAGCAGTACTTC.

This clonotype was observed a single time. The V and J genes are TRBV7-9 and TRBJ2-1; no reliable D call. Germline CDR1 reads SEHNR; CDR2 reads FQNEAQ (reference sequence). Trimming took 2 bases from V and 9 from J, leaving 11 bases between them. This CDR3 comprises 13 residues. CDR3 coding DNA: TGTGCCAGCAGCTTACCGACAACGATTGAGCAGTTCTTC. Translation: CASSLPTTIEQFF. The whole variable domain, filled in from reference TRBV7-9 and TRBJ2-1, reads DTGVSQNPRHKITKRGQNVTFRCDPISEHNRLYWYRQTLGQGPEFLTYFQNEAQLEKSRLLSDRFSAERPKGSFSTLEIQRTEQGDSAMYLCASSLPTTIEQFFGPGTRLTVL.

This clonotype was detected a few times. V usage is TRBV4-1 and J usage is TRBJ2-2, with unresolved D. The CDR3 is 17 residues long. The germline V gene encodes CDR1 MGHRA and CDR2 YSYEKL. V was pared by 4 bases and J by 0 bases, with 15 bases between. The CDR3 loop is CASSRLQFRANTGELFF. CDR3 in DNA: TGCGCCAGCAGCCGCCTCCAATTCCGGGCGAACACCGGGGAGCTGTTTTTT.

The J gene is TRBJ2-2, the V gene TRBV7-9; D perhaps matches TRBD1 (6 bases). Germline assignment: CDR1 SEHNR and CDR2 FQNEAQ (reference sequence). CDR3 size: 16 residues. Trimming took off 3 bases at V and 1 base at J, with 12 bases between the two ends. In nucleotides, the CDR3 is TGTGCCAGCAGCTTGTCCCCGGGACAGAACACCGGGGAGCTGTTTTTT. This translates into CASSLSPGQNTGELFF.